This T cell receptor (beta chain) came from a study of shared clonotypes between healthy human individuals. About the study: The study drew on two women and a few men aged 18 to 49 as donors.

With 4 bases removed from V and 5 bases from J, the gap between germline ends came to 14 bases. The CDR3 contains 15 residues. Per germline, CDR1 MDHEN and CDR2 SYDVKM. Generated by immunoSEQ multiplex PCR, the TCRdb table keeps only in-frame clones and is missing some. This table has 190,000 or so clones, approximately 60% appearing once. Adult Caucasians living in Nashville, Tennessee made up all of the donors. The clonotype was recovered from a man aged 25 to 45 in good health. The gene calls are TRBV28 and TRBJ1-4; D unresolved. The source material was memory CD4+ T cells sorted from blood. Subset in this sample: CD45RA-negative fraction. CDR3 residues: CASSSPATRNEKLFF. DNA of the CDR3: TGTGCCAGCAGTTCCCCGGCTACAAGGAATGAAAAACTGTTTTTT.